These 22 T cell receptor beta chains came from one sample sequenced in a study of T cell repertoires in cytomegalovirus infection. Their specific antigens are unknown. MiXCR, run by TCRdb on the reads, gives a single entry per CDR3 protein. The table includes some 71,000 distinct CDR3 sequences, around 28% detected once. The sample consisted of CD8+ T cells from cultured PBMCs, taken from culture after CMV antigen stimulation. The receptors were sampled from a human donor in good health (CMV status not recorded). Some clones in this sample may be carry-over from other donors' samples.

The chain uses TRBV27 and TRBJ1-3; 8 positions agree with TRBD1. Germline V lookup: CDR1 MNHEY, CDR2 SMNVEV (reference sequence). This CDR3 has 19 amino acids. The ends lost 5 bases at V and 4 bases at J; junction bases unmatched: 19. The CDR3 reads CASSPHTQVPGQDGNTIYF. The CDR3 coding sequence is TGTGCCAGCAGTCCACACACCCAAGTACCGGGACAGGACGGAAACACCATATATTTT.

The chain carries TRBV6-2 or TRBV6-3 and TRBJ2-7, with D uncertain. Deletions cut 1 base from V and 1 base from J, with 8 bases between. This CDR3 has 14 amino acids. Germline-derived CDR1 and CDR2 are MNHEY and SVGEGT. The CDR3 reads CASSYFWRSYEQYF. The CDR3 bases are TGTGCCAGCAGTTACTTCTGGCGATCCTACGAGCAGTACTTC.

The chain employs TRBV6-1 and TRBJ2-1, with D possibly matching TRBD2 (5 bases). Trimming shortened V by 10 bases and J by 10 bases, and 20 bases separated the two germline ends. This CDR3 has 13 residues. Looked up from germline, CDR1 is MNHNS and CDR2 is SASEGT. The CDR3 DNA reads TGTGCCAACTCCCCTGGGCCGTCGGGGGAGCAGTTCTTC. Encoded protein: CANSPGPSGEQFF.

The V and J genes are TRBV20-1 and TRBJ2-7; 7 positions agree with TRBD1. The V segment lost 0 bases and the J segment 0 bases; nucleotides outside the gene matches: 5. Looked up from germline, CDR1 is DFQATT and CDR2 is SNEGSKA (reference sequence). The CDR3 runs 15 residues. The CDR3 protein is CSARDDRVSSYEQYF. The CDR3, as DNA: TGCAGTGCTAGAGATGACAGGGTGAGCTCCTACGAGCAGTACTTC.

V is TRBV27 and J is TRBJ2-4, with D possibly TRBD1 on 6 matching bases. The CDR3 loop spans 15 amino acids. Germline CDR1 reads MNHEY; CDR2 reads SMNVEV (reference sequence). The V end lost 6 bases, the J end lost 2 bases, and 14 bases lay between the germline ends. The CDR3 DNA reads TGTGCCAGCAGCCCTCAGGGGTTAACCAAAAACATTCAGTACTTC. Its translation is CASSPQGLTKNIQYF.

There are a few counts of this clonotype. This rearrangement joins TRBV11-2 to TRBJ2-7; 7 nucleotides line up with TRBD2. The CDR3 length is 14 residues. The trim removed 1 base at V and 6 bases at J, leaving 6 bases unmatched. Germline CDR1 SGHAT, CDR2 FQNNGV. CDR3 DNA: TGTGCCAGCAGCTTAGTTGGAGGGACTATCGAGCAGTACTTC. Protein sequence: CASSLVGGTIEQYF.

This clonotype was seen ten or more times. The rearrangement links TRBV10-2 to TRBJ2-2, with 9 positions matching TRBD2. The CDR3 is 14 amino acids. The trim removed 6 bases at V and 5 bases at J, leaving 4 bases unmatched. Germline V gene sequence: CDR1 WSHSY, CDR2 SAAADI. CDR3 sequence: CASSLLAGTGELFF. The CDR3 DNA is TGCGCCAGCAGCCTACTAGCGGGTACCGGGGAGCTGTTTTTT.

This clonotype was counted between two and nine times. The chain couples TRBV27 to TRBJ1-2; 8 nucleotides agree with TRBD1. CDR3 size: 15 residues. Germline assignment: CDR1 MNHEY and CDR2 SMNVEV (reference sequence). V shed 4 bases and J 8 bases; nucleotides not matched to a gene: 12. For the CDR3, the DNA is TGTGCCAGCAGTTCCGGACAGGGCGCGGAGGCAGGCTACACCTTC. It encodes CASSSGQGAEAGYTF.

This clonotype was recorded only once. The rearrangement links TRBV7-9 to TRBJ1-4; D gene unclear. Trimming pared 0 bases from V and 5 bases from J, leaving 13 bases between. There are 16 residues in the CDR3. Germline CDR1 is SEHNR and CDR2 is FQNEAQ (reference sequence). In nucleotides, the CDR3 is TGTGCCAGCAGCTTAGCCTACAGAGAAAAGAATGAAAAACTGTTTTTT. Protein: CASSLAYREKNEKLFF.

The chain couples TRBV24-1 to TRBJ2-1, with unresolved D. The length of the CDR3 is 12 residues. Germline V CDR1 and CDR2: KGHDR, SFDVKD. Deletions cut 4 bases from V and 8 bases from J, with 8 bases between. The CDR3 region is CATSDQEDEQFF. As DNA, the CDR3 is TGTGCCACCAGTGACCAAGAGGATGAGCAGTTCTTC.

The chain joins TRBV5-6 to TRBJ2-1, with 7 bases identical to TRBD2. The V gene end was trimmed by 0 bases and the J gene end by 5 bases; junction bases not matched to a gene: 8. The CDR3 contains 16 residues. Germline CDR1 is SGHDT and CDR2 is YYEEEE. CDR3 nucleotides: TGTGCCAGCAGCTTGGAAGGCGGGGGTCAGAACAATGAGCAGTTCTTC. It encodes CASSLEGGGQNNEQFF.

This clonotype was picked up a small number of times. The CDR3 nucleotides are TGTGCCAGCAGCTTCGGACAGAACTACAATGAGCAGTTCTTC. This sequence encodes CASSFGQNYNEQFF. J is TRBJ2-1 and V is TRBV5-6; D may be TRBD1 (6 bases). The CDR3 sequence is 14 residues long. CDR1 is SGHDT, CDR2 YYEEEE, per germline. Trimming took 2 bases from V and 3 from J, leaving 9 bases between them.

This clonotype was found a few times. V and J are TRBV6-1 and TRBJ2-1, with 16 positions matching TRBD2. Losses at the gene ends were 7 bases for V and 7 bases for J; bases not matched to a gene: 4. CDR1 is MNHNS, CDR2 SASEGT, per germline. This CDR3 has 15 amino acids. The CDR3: CASTRGLAGGNEQFF. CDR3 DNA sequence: TGTGCCAGCACCCGGGGACTAGCGGGGGGGAATGAGCAGTTCTTC.

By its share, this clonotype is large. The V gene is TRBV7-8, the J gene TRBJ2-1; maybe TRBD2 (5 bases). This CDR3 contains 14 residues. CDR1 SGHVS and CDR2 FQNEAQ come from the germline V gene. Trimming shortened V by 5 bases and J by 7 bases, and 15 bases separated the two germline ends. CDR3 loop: CASSPGTWRNEQFF. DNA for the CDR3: TGTGCCAGCAGCCCGGGAACCTGGCGGAATGAGCAGTTCTTC. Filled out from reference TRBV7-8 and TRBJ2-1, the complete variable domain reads GAGVSQSPRYKVAKRGQDVALRCDPISGHVSLFWYQQALGQGPEFLTYFQNEAQLDKSGLPSDRFFAERPEGSVSTLKIQRTQQEDSAVYLCASSPGTWRNEQFFGPGTRLTVL.

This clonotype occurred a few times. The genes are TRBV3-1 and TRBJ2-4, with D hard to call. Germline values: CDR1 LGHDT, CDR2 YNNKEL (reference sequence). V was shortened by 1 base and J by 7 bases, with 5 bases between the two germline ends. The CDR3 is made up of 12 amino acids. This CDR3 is CASSQVGNIQYF. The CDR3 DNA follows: TGTGCCAGCAGCCAAGTGGGGAACATTCAGTACTTC.

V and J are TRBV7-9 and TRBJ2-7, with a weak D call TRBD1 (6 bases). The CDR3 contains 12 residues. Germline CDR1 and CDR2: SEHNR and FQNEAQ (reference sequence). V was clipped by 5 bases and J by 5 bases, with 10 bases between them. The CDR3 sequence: CASSLTGNEQYF. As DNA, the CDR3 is TGTGCCAGCAGCCTTACAGGGAACGAGCAGTACTTC.

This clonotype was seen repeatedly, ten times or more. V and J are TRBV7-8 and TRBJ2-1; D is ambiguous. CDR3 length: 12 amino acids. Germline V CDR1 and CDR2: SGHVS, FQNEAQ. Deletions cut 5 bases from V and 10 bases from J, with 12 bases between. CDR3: CASSLARGEQFF. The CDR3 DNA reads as TGTGCCAGCAGCCTGGCTAGAGGAGAGCAGTTCTTC.

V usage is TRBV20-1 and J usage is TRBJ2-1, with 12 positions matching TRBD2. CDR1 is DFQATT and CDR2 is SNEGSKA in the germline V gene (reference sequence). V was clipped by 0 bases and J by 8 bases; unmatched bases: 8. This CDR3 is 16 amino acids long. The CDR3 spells CSAREARTSGIYEQFF. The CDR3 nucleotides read TGCAGTGCTAGAGAAGCCCGGACTAGCGGGATCTATGAGCAGTTCTTC.

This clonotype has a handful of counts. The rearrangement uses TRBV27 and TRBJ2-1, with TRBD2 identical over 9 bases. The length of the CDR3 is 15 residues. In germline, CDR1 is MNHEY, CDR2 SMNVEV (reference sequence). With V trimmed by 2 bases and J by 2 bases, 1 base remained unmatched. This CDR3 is CASSLGGGAYNEQFF. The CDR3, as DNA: TGTGCCAGCAGTTTAGGCGGGGGGGCCTACAATGAGCAGTTCTTC.

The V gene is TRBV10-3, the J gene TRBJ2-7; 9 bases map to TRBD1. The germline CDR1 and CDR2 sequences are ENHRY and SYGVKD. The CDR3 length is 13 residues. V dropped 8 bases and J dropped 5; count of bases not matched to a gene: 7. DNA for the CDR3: TGTGCCATCGGCGGACAGGGGACCGACGAGCAGTACTTC. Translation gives CAIGGQGTDEQYF.

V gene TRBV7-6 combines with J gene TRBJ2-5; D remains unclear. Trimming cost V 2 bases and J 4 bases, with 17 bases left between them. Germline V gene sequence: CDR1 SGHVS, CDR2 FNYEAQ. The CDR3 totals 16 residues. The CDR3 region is CASSLSRPGLTETQYF. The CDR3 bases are TGTGCCAGCAGCTTATCGAGGCCTGGATTGACAGAGACCCAGTACTTC.

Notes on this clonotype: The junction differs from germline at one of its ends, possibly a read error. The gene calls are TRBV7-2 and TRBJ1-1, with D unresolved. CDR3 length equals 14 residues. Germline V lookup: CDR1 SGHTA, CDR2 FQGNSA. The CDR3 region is CACRFKTGSTKAFF. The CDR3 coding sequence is TGTGCCTGCAGATTTAAAACGGGGAGCACTAAAGCGTTCTTT.